This T cell receptor beta chain was obtained from a study of cytomegalovirus exposure and HLA in healthy donors. Whole-study findings and limits: HLA allele associations emerged for around 16,000 TCR beta sequences in a later analysis, at 0.05 false discovery rate. CMV serostatus stood as the only immune exposure information on hand.

CDR3 size: 12 residues. Germline V lookup: CDR1 GTSNPN, CDR2 SVGIG (reference sequence). Trimming took off 8 bases at V and 3 bases at J, with 13 bases between the two ends. With respect to this clone: Its antigen remains unknown.

The PCR employed 60 Vbeta primers together with 13 Jbeta primers. Sequencing used immunoSEQ multiplex PCR; TCRdb keeps in-frame clones, though not all of them. The data show around 130,000 clones, with about 80% seen just once and roughly 1.2% held by the top ten. The chain joins TRBV30 to TRBJ1-2, with a weak D call TRBD1 (5 bases). Sample: PBMCs. The clonotype comes from a girl aged 2-15 years in good health and CMV-seronegative. In DNA form, the CDR3 reads TGTGCCCACGGACGGGGGGACTATGGCTACACCTTC. This gives the protein CAHGRGDYGYTF.